This T cell receptor beta chain was obtained from a study of cytomegalovirus exposure and HLA in healthy donors. Study overall: Genetic ancestry analysis placed more than 80% of the roughly 400 donors that were genotyped in the Caucasian-associated cluster.

This clone appeared once. What it binds is not known. Study outcomes and limitations: Sequencing likely caused a cluster of highly shared sequence variants.

The PCR was carried out with 60 Vbeta primers and 13 Jbeta primers. The protocol was immunoSEQ multiplex PCR, while the TCRdb copy is restricted to in-frame clones and leaves out a portion. The sample carries under 70,000 clones, roughly 80% recorded once. Germline CDR1 MDHEN, CDR2 SYDVKM. The CDR3 contains 17 residues. V shed 1 base and J shed 3 bases, with 19 bases lying between them. The TCR comes from a male donor in good health and CMV-seropositive. Sample: PBMCs. The chain links TRBV28 to TRBJ2-7; D might be TRBD1 (6 bases). CDR3 loop: CASSLSKEQGWDYEQYF. CDR3 coding DNA: TGTGCCAGCAGTTTATCTAAGGAACAGGGTTGGGACTACGAGCAGTACTTC.